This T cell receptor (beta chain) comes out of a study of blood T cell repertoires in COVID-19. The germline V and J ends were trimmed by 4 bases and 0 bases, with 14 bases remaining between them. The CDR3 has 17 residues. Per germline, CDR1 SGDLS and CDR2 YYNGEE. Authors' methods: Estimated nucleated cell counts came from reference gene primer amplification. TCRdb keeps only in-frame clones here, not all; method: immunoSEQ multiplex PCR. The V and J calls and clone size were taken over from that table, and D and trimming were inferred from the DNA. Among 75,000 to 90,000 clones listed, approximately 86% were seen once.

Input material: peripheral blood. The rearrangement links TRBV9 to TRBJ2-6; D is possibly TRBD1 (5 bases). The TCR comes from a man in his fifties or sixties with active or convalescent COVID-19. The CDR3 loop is CASSPRQMSSGANVLTF. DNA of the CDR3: TGTGCCAGCAGCCCCAGACAGATGAGCTCTGGGGCCAACGTCCTGACTTTC.